These 22 T cell receptor beta chains were all obtained from the same sample, sequenced in a study of cytomegalovirus exposure and HLA in healthy donors. Vbeta (60) and Jbeta (13) primers were used in the PCR. The protocol was immunoSEQ multiplex PCR, while the TCRdb copy is restricted to in-frame clones and leaves out a portion. The table includes over 100,000 clones, 72% detected once. The sample consisted of PBMCs. These receptors came from a man in his forties or fifties in good health and CMV-seropositive.

The chain joins TRBV11-3 to TRBJ2-2; possible D gene TRBD2, 6 bases. With 7 bases removed from V and 4 bases from J, the gap between germline ends came to 16 bases. In germline, CDR1 is SGHNT, CDR2 YENEEA. The CDR3 is made up of 15 amino acids. The DNA for the CDR3 is TGTGCCAGCACCACGACCGGGGGTGGCACCGGGGAGCTGTTTTTT. As protein: CASTTTGGGTGELFF.

This clone showed up just once. The chain couples TRBV10-3 to TRBJ1-2; D unclear. The ends were cut back, 2 bases at V and 8 bases at J, with 6 bases in the middle. The CDR3 has 11 residues. The germline V gene has CDR1 ENHRY and CDR2 SYGVKD. DNA of the CDR3: TGTGCCATCAGTGAGGAGAGAGGCTACACCTTC. The encoded protein is CAISEERGYTF.

This chain joins TRBV12-5 and TRBJ1-3; D gene ambiguous. This CDR3 comprises 14 residues. Germline loops: CDR1 LGHNT, CDR2 FRNRAP. The V and J ends lost 7 bases and 4 bases respectively, with 14 bases between them. CDR3 DNA sequence: TGTGCTAGTGCCCCCAGCGGGCCGGGAAACACCATATATTTT. Translation: CASAPSGPGNTIYF.

The chain combines TRBV7-2 with TRBJ2-2, with D tentatively TRBD1 (5 bases). Germline V gives CDR1 SGHTA, CDR2 FQGNSA. The CDR3 totals 13 residues. Trimming took 6 bases from V and 7 from J, leaving 12 bases between them. The CDR3 reads CASSTQGHGELFF. The CDR3 region has the DNA TGTGCCAGCAGTACCCAGGGTCACGGGGAGCTGTTTTTT.

J is TRBJ2-2 and V is TRBV5-4; TRBD2 agrees at 9 bases. Germline CDR1 SGHNT, CDR2 YYREEE (reference sequence). This CDR3 is 17 amino acids long. V lost 3 bases and J lost 4; bases outside the gene matches: 10. The CDR3, as DNA: TGTGCCAGCAGCTCTGTTCCTAGCGGGAAGGGCACCGGGGAGCTGTTTTTT. This gives the protein CASSSVPSGKGTGELFF.

The table lists this clone with a count of one. The genes are TRBV27 and TRBJ1-2; 7 bases fit TRBD1. V was clipped by 5 bases and J by 1 base; unmatched bases: 10. The CDR3 has 16 residues. Germline V gene data show CDR1 as MNHEY and CDR2 as SMNVEV (reference sequence). CDR3 sequence reads: CASSPDRDSVNYGYTF. The CDR3 nucleotides read TGTGCCAGCAGTCCTGACCGGGACAGTGTTAACTATGGCTACACCTTC.

There are a few counts of this clone. The chain couples TRBV19 to TRBJ2-2; possibly TRBD1 for D (6 bases). Germline CDR1 LNHDA, CDR2 SQIVND (reference sequence). There are 18 residues in the CDR3. Between the trimmed V and J ends, which lost 4 bases and 7 bases, there was a span of 25 bases. The CDR3 spells CASSTPGQLKGAGGELFF. In nucleotides, the CDR3 is TGTGCCAGTAGTACCCCCGGACAGTTAAAAGGGGCGGGCGGGGAGCTGTTTTTT.

This clone has just one count. V is TRBV5-5 and J is TRBJ2-7, with 10 bases identical to TRBD1. The V segment lost 4 bases and the J segment 3 bases; nucleotides outside the gene matches: 7. The length of the CDR3 is 15 residues. Per germline, CDR1 SGHKS and CDR2 YYEKEE (reference sequence). The CDR3, as DNA: TGTGCCAGCAGCCGGCCCGGGACAGGGGTCTACGAGCAGTACTTC. It translates to CASSRPGTGVYEQYF.

The gene calls are TRBV2 and TRBJ2-2, with 7 bases matching TRBD1. CDR3 length: 15 amino acids. Trimming cost V 5 bases and J 4 bases; bases outside gene matches: 7. In germline, CDR1 is SNHLY, CDR2 FYNNEI. The CDR3 DNA reads TGTGCCAGCAGTTCGACAGGGACGGCCACCGGGGAGCTGTTTTTT. Translating gives CASSSTGTATGELFF.

V is TRBV29-1 and J is TRBJ2-1; D is unclear. The CDR3 totals 12 residues. CDR1 is SQVTM, CDR2 ANQGSEA, per germline. Deletions cut 6 bases from V and 0 bases from J, with 6 bases between. The DNA of the CDR3 is TGCAGCGTCTGGCCCTCCTACAATGAGCAGTTCTTC. This codes for CSVWPSYNEQFF.

As for this clone: One end of the junction is discordant with germline, which a read error may explain. This sequence joins TRBV5-4 and TRBJ1-1; D call uncertain. The CDR3 has 14 amino acids. Germline CDR1 SGHNT, CDR2 YYREEE (reference sequence). The CDR3 protein is CASSLRGMNTGAFF. Written as DNA, the CDR3 is TGTGCCAGCAGCTTGAGAGGGATGAACACTGGAGCTTTCTTT.

The chain employs TRBV6-6 and TRBJ2-7, with D possibly being TRBD2 (6 bases). V lost 8 bases to trimming and J lost 2 bases, with 10 bases between them. The CDR3 length is 12 residues. Germline V gene lookup returns CDR1 MNHNY and CDR2 SVGAGI (reference sequence). CDR3 sequence reads: CASGGETYEQYF. The CDR3 DNA is TGTGCCAGCGGCGGGGAGACCTACGAGCAGTACTTC.

This clone was observed a single time. The gene calls are TRBV5-8 and TRBJ2-1, with 7 bases matching TRBD1. Trimming cost V 5 bases and J 7 bases; bases outside gene matches: 18. This CDR3 comprises 17 residues. The germline V gene encodes CDR1 SGHTS and CDR2 YDEGEE. In DNA form, the CDR3 reads TGTGCCAGCAGTTTTACACCGGGACAGCGTAATAGAAATGAGCAGTTCTTC. It specifies CASSFTPGQRNRNEQFF.

The V call is TRBV18, the J call TRBJ2-5; D may be TRBD1 (5 bases). V shed 5 bases and J shed 3 bases, with 10 bases lying between them. The CDR3 is made up of 13 amino acids. Per the germline V gene, CDR1 is KGHSH and CDR2 is LQKENI. CDR3 bases: TGTGCCAGCTCATCGACAGAAGAAGAGACCCAGTACTTC. Translation gives CASSSTEEETQYF.

The CDR3 nucleotides are TGTGCCAGCAGTCTCGACTGGAGTCGATCACCCCTCCACTTT. This codes for CASSLDWSRSPLHF. The chain links TRBV7-9 to TRBJ1-6, with unresolved D. This CDR3 is 14 amino acids long. The germline V gene encodes CDR1 SEHNR and CDR2 FQNEAQ (reference sequence). The V gene lost 6 bases and the J gene lost 10 bases, with 16 bases spanning the gap.

V gene TRBV18 combines with J gene TRBJ1-5, with D perhaps TRBD1 (6 bases). This CDR3 is 16 amino acids long. The V and J ends lost 3 bases and 3 bases respectively, with 15 bases between them. Germline values: CDR1 KGHSH, CDR2 LQKENI. The CDR3 reads CASSPHPGANNQPQHF. The DNA for the CDR3 is TGTGCCAGCTCACCCCACCCAGGGGCCAACAATCAGCCCCAGCATTTT.

The chain joins TRBV5-4 to TRBJ2-7; 11 bases line up with TRBD2. The CDR3 contains 15 residues. V lost 4 bases and J lost 5; bases outside the gene matches: 8. Germline CDR1 and CDR2: SGHNT and YYREEE (reference sequence). As DNA, the CDR3 is TGTGCCAGCAGCGGACGACTAGCGGGGCTTCACGAGCAGTACTTC. It specifies CASSGRLAGLHEQYF. Variable domain in full (rest from reference TRBV5-4 and TRBJ2-7): ETGVTQSPTHLIKTRGQQVTLRCSSQSGHNTVSWYQQALGQGPQFIFQYYREEENGRGNFPPRFSGLQFPNYSSELNVNALELDDSALYLCASSGRLAGLHEQYFGPGTRLTVT.

V is TRBV19 and J is TRBJ2-3, with D perhaps matching TRBD2 (7 bases). The CDR3 spans 15 residues. The V end was cut by 9 bases, the J end by 2 bases, with 18 bases between. Germline V gene data show CDR1 as LNHDA and CDR2 as SQIVND (reference sequence). The CDR3 loop is CARRARGGVTDTQYF. Written as DNA, the CDR3 is TGTGCCAGAAGAGCCCGAGGGGGGGTCACAGATACGCAGTATTTT.

The chain recombines TRBV6-5 with TRBJ1-2; the D is unclear. The CDR3 is made up of 14 amino acids. Germline CDR1 reads MNHEY; CDR2 reads SVGAGI. Trimming took 5 bases from V and 4 from J, leaving 14 bases between them. In DNA, the CDR3 is TGTGCCAGCAGTAGATCTCGGGGAGCCTATGGCTACACCTTC. Translating gives CASSRSRGAYGYTF.

The genes are TRBV6-1 and TRBJ2-2; TRBD1 matches 9 bases. Looked up from germline, CDR1 is MNHNS and CDR2 is SASEGT. Trimming took 2 bases from V and 6 from J; bases not matched to a gene: 7. This CDR3 is built from 16 residues. In DNA form, the CDR3 reads TGTGCCAGCAGTGAACTGTCGGGACAGGGCTCCGGGGAGCTGTTTTTT. It encodes CASSELSGQGSGELFF.

The V call is TRBV2, the J call TRBJ2-7; 7 bases align to TRBD2. CDR3 size: 15 residues. From germline, CDR1 is SNHLY and CDR2 FYNNEI. After removal of 7 bases from V and 2 bases from J, the junction contained 11 bases not matched to a gene. CDR3 DNA: TGTGCCAGCAACCGCGACCTAGCGGCCACCTACGAGCAGTACTTC. Protein product: CASNRDLAATYEQYF.

This chain connects TRBV5-4 to TRBJ1-2; weak D call: TRBD1 (5 bases). Looked up from germline, CDR1 is SGHNT and CDR2 is YYREEE (reference sequence). The CDR3 spans 14 residues. Trimming took 4 bases from V and 0 from J, leaving 10 bases between them. The CDR3 coding sequence is TGTGCCAGCAGCCAAGGCAGGGCTAACTATGGCTACACCTTC. It translates to CASSQGRANYGYTF.